This T cell receptor beta chain was captured by sequencing in a study of blood T cells in healthy people across ages. The second PCR ran roughly 7 to 11 cycles with a sample-barcoded 5' primer and J-beta primers. Every single cDNA molecule received a tag from a template-switch adaptor with 12 random nucleotides. TCRdb processed the 5' RACE reads anew with MiXCR; each CDR3 protein has one entry. The table records about 970,000 distinct CDR3 sequences, roughly 51% of them present only once. This clonotype has only a few counts. The CDR3 has 12 residues. With 3 bases removed from V and 6 bases from J, the gap between germline ends came to 8 bases. Germline V gene data show CDR1 as DFQATT and CDR2 as SNEGSKA (reference sequence). Per sample, no less than 5 micrograms of total RNA were extracted.

This receptor was obtained from a woman aged 55 to 70 in good health. The genes are TRBV20-1 and TRBJ2-2, with TRBD2 as a possible D gene (6 bases). The sample comprised blood. CDR3 DNA sequence: TGCAGTGCTAGGGGGGGTGCCGGGGAGCTGTTTTTT. Translating it yields CSARGGAGELFF.